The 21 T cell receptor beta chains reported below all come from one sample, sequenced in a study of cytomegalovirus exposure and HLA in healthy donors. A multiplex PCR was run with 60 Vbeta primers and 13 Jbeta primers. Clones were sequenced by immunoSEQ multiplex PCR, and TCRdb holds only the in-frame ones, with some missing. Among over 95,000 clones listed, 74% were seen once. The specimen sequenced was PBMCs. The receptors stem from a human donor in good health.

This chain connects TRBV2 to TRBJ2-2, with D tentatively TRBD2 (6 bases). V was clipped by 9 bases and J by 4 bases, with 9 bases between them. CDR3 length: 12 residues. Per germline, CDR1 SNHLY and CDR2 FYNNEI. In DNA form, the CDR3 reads TGTGCCAGTAGTAGCGGCACCGGGGAGCTGTTTTTT. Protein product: CASSSGTGELFF.

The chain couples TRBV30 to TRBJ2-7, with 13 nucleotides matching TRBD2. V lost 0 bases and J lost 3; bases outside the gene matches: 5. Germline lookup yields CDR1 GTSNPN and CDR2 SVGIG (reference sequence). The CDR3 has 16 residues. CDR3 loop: CAWSVGGLAGVYEQYF. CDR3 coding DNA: TGTGCCTGGAGTGTCGGTGGACTAGCGGGAGTCTACGAGCAGTACTTC.

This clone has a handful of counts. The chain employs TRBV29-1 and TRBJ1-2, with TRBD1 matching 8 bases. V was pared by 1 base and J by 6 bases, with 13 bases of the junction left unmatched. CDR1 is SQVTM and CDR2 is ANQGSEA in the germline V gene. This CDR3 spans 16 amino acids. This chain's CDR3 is CSVEAPLGGQGDGYTF. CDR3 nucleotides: TGCAGCGTTGAAGCCCCCCTGGGTGGACAGGGAGATGGCTACACCTTC.

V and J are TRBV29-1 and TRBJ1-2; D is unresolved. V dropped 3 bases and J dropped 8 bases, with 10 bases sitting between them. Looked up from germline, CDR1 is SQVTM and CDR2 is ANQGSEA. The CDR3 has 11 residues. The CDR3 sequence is CSVEEGLGYTF. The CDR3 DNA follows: TGCAGCGTTGAGGAGGGCCTCGGCTACACCTTC. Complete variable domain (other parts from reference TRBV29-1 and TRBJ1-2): SAVISQKPSRDICQRGTSLTIQCQVDSQVTMMFWYRQQPGQSLTLIATANQGSEATYESGFVIDKFPISRPNLTFSTLTVSNMSPEDSSIYLCSVEEGLGYTFGSGTRLTVV.

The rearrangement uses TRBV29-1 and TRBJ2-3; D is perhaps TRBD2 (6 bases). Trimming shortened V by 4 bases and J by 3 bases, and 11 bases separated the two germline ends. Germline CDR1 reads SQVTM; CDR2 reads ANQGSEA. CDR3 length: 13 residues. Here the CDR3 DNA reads TGCAGCGTTGCCGGGGGTGGGACAGATACGCAGTATTTT. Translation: CSVAGGGTDTQYF.

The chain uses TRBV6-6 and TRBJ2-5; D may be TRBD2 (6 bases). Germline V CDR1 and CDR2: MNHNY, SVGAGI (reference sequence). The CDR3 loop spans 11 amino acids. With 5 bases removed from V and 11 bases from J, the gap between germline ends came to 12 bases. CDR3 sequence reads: CASSLPGVQYF. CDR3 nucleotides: TGTGCCAGCAGTCTCCCGGGAGTGCAGTACTTC.

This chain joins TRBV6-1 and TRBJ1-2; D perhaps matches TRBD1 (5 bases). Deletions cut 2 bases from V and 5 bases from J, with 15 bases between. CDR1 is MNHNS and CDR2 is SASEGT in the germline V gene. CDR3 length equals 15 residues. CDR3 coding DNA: TGTGCCAGCAGTGAAAATCCCACAGGTCTATATGGCTACACCTTC. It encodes CASSENPTGLYGYTF.

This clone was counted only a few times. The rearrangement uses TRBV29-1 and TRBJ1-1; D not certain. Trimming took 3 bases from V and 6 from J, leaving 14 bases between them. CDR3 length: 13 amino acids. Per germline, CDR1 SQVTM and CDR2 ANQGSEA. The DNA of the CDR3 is TGCAGCGTTGAGCGGGATCCGGGTTCTGAAGCTTTCTTT. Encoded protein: CSVERDPGSEAFF. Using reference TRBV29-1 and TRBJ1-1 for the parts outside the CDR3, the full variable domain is SAVISQKPSRDICQRGTSLTIQCQVDSQVTMMFWYRQQPGQSLTLIATANQGSEATYESGFVIDKFPISRPNLTFSTLTVSNMSPEDSSIYLCSVERDPGSEAFFGQGTRLTVV.

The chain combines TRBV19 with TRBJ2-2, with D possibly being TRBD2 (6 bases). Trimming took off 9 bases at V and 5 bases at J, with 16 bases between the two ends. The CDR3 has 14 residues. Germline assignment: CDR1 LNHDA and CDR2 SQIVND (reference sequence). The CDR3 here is CASRARGGTGELFF. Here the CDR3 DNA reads TGTGCCAGCAGGGCACGTGGGGGGACCGGGGAGCTGTTTTTT.

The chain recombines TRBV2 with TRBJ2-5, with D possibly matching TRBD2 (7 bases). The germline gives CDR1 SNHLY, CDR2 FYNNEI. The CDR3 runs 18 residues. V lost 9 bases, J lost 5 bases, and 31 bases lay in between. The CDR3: CASSRRSWGGGAMETQYF. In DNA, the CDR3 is TGTGCCAGTAGCCGGCGGTCCTGGGGAGGGGGGGCCATGGAGACCCAGTACTTC.

CDR3 in amino acids: CASSQSGTGGTEAFF. DNA of the CDR3: TGCGCCAGCAGCCAGTCCGGGACAGGGGGAACTGAAGCTTTCTTT. The chain links TRBV4-1 to TRBJ1-1, with TRBD1 identical over 11 bases. The germline V gene encodes CDR1 MGHRA and CDR2 YSYEKL. V was pared by 3 bases and J by 5 bases, with 5 bases of the junction left unmatched. CDR3 size: 15 residues.

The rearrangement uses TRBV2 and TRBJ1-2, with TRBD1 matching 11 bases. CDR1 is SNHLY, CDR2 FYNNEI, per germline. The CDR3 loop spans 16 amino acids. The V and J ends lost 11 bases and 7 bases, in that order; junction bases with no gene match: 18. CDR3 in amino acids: CASTRGTRTGGSGYTF. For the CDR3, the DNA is TGTGCCTCGACAAGAGGCACTCGGACAGGGGGCAGTGGCTACACCTTC.

The CDR3 is CAWRETGQGDFNQPQHF. The CDR3 DNA follows: TGTGCCTGGAGGGAGACAGGACAGGGGGACTTCAATCAGCCCCAGCATTTT. The rearrangement joins TRBV30 to TRBJ1-5, with 10 bases fitting TRBD1. V shed 3 bases and J 3 bases; nucleotides not matched to a gene: 11. The CDR3 is made up of 17 amino acids. The germline V gene encodes CDR1 GTSNPN and CDR2 SVGIG (reference sequence).

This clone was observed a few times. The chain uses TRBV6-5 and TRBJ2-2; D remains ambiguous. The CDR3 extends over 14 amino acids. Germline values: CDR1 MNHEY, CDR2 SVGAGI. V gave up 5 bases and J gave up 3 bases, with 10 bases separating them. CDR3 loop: CASSLNAHTGELFF. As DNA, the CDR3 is TGTGCCAGCAGTCTAAATGCGCACACCGGGGAGCTGTTTTTT.

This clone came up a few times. This CDR3 reads CASSEDRPYEQYF. CDR3 nucleotide sequence: TGTGCCAGCAGTGAAGACAGGCCGTACGAGCAGTACTTC. V is TRBV6-1 and J is TRBJ2-7; D might be TRBD1 (5 bases). Per the germline V gene, CDR1 is MNHNS and CDR2 is SASEGT. This CDR3 has 13 residues. With 1 base removed from V and 4 bases from J, the gap between germline ends came to 8 bases.

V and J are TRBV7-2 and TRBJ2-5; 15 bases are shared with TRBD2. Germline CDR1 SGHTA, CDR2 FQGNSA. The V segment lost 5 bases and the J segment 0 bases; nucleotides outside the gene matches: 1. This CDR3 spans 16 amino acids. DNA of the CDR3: TGTGCCAGCAGCGGGACTAGCGGGGGGTACCAAGAGACCCAGTACTTC. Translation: CASSGTSGGYQETQYF. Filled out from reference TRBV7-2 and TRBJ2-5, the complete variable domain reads GAGVSQSPSNKVTEKGKDVELRCDPISGHTALYWYRQSLGQGLEFLIYFQGNSAPDKSGLPSDRFSAERTGGSVSTLTIQRTQQEDSAVYLCASSGTSGGYQETQYFGPGTRLLVL.

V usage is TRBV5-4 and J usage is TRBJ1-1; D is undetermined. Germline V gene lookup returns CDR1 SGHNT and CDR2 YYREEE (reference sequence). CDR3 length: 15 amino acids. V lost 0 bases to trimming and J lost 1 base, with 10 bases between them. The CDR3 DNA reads TGTGCCAGCAGCTTGGTTGGCACAAAGAACACTGAAGCTTTCTTT. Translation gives CASSLVGTKNTEAFF.

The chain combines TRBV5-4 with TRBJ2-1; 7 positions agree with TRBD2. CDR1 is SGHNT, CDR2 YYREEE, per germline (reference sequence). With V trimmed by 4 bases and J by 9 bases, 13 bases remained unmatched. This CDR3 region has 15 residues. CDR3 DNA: TGTGCCAGCAGCCCCCGAGTTGGGGAGGGCCTTGAGCAGTTCTTC. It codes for CASSPRVGEGLEQFF. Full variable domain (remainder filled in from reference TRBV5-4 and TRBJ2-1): ETGVTQSPTHLIKTRGQQVTLRCSSQSGHNTVSWYQQALGQGPQFIFQYYREEENGRGNFPPRFSGLQFPNYSSELNVNALELDDSALYLCASSPRVGEGLEQFFGPGTRLTVL.

In DNA form, the CDR3 reads TGTGCCAGCAGCGTACAGGGAGGTTTGGAGACCCAGTACTTC. Translated, it gives CASSVQGGLETQYF. This sequence joins TRBV9 and TRBJ2-5; TRBD2 might be the D (6 bases). Germline CDR1 and CDR2: SGDLS and YYNGEE. The V end lost 1 base, the J end lost 5 bases, and 12 bases lay between the germline ends. This CDR3 is 14 amino acids long.

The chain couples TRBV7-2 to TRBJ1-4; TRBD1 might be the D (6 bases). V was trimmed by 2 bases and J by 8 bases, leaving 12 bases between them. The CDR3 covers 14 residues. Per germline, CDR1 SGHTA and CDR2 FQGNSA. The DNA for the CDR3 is TGTGCCAGCAGCTTACGGGGGGCAGGGGAAAAACTGTTTTTT. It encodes CASSLRGAGEKLFF.

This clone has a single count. The DNA of the CDR3 is TGTGCCAGCAGTTTATACTCAGGGAACAATGAGCAGTTCTTC. This codes for CASSLYSGNNEQFF. The chain carries TRBV27 and TRBJ2-1, with a possible D match to TRBD1 (5 bases). The germline V gene encodes CDR1 MNHEY and CDR2 SMNVEV (reference sequence). The CDR3 has 14 amino acids. Between the trimmed V and J ends, which lost 1 base and 5 bases, there was a span of 9 bases.